The rows below give T cell receptor beta chains drawn from one sample of a study of T cells in Graves' hyperthyroidism and ophthalmopathy. TCRdb re-called the multiplex PCR reads through MiXCR, storing one row per CDR3 protein. The table records some 550,000 distinct CDR3 sequences, roughly 20% of them present only once. Sequencing was carried out using blood. These receptors came from a man aged 18 to 35 with Graves' hyperthyroidism. Each CDR3 is given with its conserved first and last residue. The D gene is left open where the match is weak. Expanded clones are given a class, and other clones once, few, many or no size at all.

CDR3nt	CDR3aa	v_gene	j_gene	abundance	len	d_gene
TGTGCCAGCAGTCGACCTGGACCTGAAGCTTTCTTT	CASSRPGPEAFF	TRBV5-5	TRBJ1-1	few	12	NA
TGCAGTGCTGGGACAGGAACAAACATGAACACTGAAGCTTTCTTT	CSAGTGTNMNTEAFF	TRBV20-1	TRBJ1-1	many	15	TRBD1
TGCGCCAGCAGTGGTATACGGGGCGCGCGCTCCCCCGAAGCTTTCTTT	CASSGIRGARSPEAFF	TRBV5-1	TRBJ1-1	many	16	NA
TGTGCCACCTCGGGACCGCAAGAAGCTTTCTTT	CATSGPQEAFF	TRBV10-3	TRBJ1-1	many	11	NA
TGTGCCAGCAGTTTATCGGGGGGTCTGAACTACGAGCAGTACTTC	CASSLSGGLNYEQYF	TRBV27	TRBJ2-7	many	15	NA
TGTGCCAGCAGTTTGATGGGGCAAGAGACCCAGTACTTC	CASSLMGQETQYF	TRBV12-3/TRBV12-4	TRBJ2-5	many	13	NA
TGTGCCAGCAGTTCGGGACAGGGTGGAGCACCCCTCCACTTT	CASSSGQGGAPLHF	TRBV6-5	TRBJ1-6	NA	14	TRBD1
TGTGCCAGCTCACCAGCGTCCAGGGGCACTGAAGCTTTCTTT	CASSPASRGTEAFF	TRBV18	TRBJ1-1	NA	14	NA
TGTGCCTGGACGGTGAACACTGAAGCTTTCTTT	CAWTVNTEAFF	TRBV30	TRBJ1-1	many	11	NA
TGTGCCAGCTCGCCCCGGGACAGGGCCTTAGGTCAGCCCCAGCATTTT	CASSPRDRALGQPQHF	TRBV18	TRBJ1-5	few	16	TRBD1
TGTGCCAGCACCCTAAGTCGGGACAGGGGTTGGGAGACCCAGTACTTC	CASTLSRDRGWETQYF	TRBV28	TRBJ2-5	many	16	TRBD1
TGCGCCAGCAGCGTGGACAGGGGAAGGACTGAAGCTTTCTTT	CASSVDRGRTEAFF	TRBV5-1	TRBJ1-1	many	14	TRBD1